Below, 20 T cell receptor beta chains from the same sample are listed, as sequenced in a study of T cell responses to AZD1222 COVID-19 vaccine (dated by TCRdb to about 2021). The sample's time point label, decoded: baseline before first vaccination. The library was produced with the immunoSEQ multiplex PCR assay. TCRdb took this table from immuneACCESS and kept in-frame rearrangements with V and J called. Such tables lack part of the clones; where checked against another copy, unresolved V genes explain under half of the gap, and the rest is unexplained. The table for this sample lists tens of thousands of clones; about 89% of them were counted only once. About 7% of the sample goes to the ten largest clones. Sequencing was performed on peripheral blood, taken on day 0 of AZD1222 vaccination. The receptors stem from an adult in good health.

The chain has TRBV28 and TRBJ1-2, with no clear D. Per germline, CDR1 MDHEN and CDR2 SYDVKM. The CDR3 is made up of 11 amino acids. V gave up 6 bases and J gave up 3 bases, with 5 bases separating them. CDR3 nucleotides: TGTGCCAGCAGGAGGGACTATGGCTACACCTTC. It specifies CASRRDYGYTF.

This clone was counted only a few times. The chain uses TRBV5-6 and TRBJ1-2; TRBD1 aligns across 11 bases. CDR3 length equals 15 residues. The V segment lost 0 bases and the J segment 7 bases; nucleotides outside the gene matches: 5. Germline V CDR1 and CDR2: SGHDT, YYEEEE. Written as DNA, the CDR3 is TGTGCCAGCAGCTTGGGGACAGGGGGCTATGGTGGCTACACCTTC. Its protein is CASSLGTGGYGGYTF.

On this clone: A read error may produce the germline difference seen at one junction end. The chain links TRBV19 to TRBJ1-1; tentative D call: TRBD1 (5 bases). In germline, CDR1 is LNHDA, CDR2 SQIVND (reference sequence). This CDR3 region has 13 residues. CDR3 in amino acids: CASRRDGNAEAFF. The CDR3 DNA follows: TGTGCCAGTAGAAGGGACGGGAACGCTGAAGCTTTCTTT.

The chain links TRBV7-9 to TRBJ2-7; D perhaps matches TRBD2 (6 bases). V was trimmed by 7 bases and J by 7 bases, leaving 20 bases between them. This CDR3 has 14 residues. The germline V gene has CDR1 SEHNR and CDR2 FQNEAQ (reference sequence). CDR3 bases: TGTGCCAGCACCCCAGCAAATAACGGGGGAGAGCAGTACTTC. It yields the protein CASTPANNGGEQYF.

The chain combines TRBV4-3 with TRBJ1-3; D uncertain. The CDR3 runs to 13 residues. The germline V and J ends were trimmed by 0 bases and 4 bases, with 4 bases remaining between them. Germline V gene data show CDR1 as LGHNA and CDR2 as YSLEER. The CDR3 here is CASSQDHGNTIYF. The CDR3 DNA follows: TGCGCCAGCAGCCAAGACCACGGAAACACCATATATTTT.

About this clone: The CDR3 does not close with the conserved phenylalanine or tryptophan, likely indicating a read error. The DNA is omitted, as the CDR3 cannot be located on it reliably, and the CDR3 follows TCRdb's listing. This sequence joins TRBV23-1 and TRBJ1-1. TRBV23-1 is given ORF status, its function remaining uncertain. The length of the CDR3 is 9 amino acids, counting both ends. CDR3 sequence reads: CASSPGGGR.

The V gene is TRBV19, the J gene TRBJ1-3; no reliable D call. The CDR3 sequence is 12 residues long. CDR1 and CDR2 from the germline V gene are LNHDA and SQIVND (reference sequence). V was pared by 6 bases and J by 4 bases, with 7 bases between. Written as DNA, the CDR3 is TGTGCCAGTAGGACCCAGGGAAACACCATATATTTT. Protein: CASRTQGNTIYF.

The chain links TRBV5-1 to TRBJ1-3, with D uncertain. Germline CDR1 reads SGHRS; CDR2 reads YFSETQ. Trimming pared 1 base from V and 4 bases from J, leaving 6 bases between. This CDR3 spans 13 amino acids. The CDR3 DNA sequence: TGCGCCAGCAGCTTGTTAGTAGGAAACACCATATATTTT. It translates to CASSLLVGNTIYF.

The V gene is TRBV2, the J gene TRBJ2-3, with D possibly TRBD2 on 5 matching bases. CDR1 SNHLY and CDR2 FYNNEI come from the germline V gene. The CDR3 is made up of 15 amino acids. V was trimmed by 4 bases and J by 0 bases, leaving 11 bases between them. The CDR3 DNA follows: TGTGCCAGCAGTGGTAGCGAAGCTAGCACAGATACGCAGTATTTT. This gives the protein CASSGSEASTDTQYF.

V is TRBV7-8 and J is TRBJ2-2; tentative D call: TRBD1 (7 bases). Germline values: CDR1 SGHVS, CDR2 FQNEAQ. V shed 2 bases and J shed 4 bases, with 17 bases lying between them. The CDR3 totals 17 residues. The CDR3 here is CASSLRLAQGGTGELFF. As DNA, the CDR3 is TGTGCCAGCAGCTTACGGTTGGCCCAGGGGGGCACCGGGGAGCTGTTTTTT.

The chain carries TRBV19 and TRBJ1-1, with D hard to call. V was clipped by 3 bases and J by 8 bases, with 16 bases between them. Per the germline V gene, CDR1 is LNHDA and CDR2 is SQIVND (reference sequence). This CDR3 comprises 14 residues. CDR3 nucleotides: TGTGCCAGTAGTATCGAAGCGGGTATCCCGGAAGCTTTCTTT. Translating it yields CASSIEAGIPEAFF.

The chain links TRBV18 to TRBJ2-7; the match to TRBD2 covers 13 bases. V shed 10 bases, J shed 5 bases, and the junction held 5 bases outside the gene matches. This CDR3 spans 13 amino acids. Germline V CDR1 and CDR2: KGHSH, LQKENI. The CDR3 coding sequence is TGTGCCACCAGGACTAGCGGGAGCAACGAGCAGTACTTC. Amino acid sequence: CATRTSGSNEQYF.

The V and J genes are TRBV14 and TRBJ1-2; 8 nucleotides match TRBD1. This CDR3 comprises 14 residues. Trimming removed 4 bases from V and 4 bases from J; junction bases left unmatched: 5. CDR1 and CDR2 (germline): SGHDN, FVKESK. The CDR3 is CASSPRGPGYGYTF. The CDR3 bases are TGTGCCAGCAGCCCCAGGGGGCCAGGCTATGGCTACACCTTC. Filled out from reference TRBV14 and TRBJ1-2, the complete variable domain reads EAGVTQFPSHSVIEKGQTVTLRCDPISGHDNLYWYRRVMGKEIKFLLHFVKESKQDESGMPNNRFLAERTGGTYSTLKVQPAELEDSGVYFCASSPRGPGYGYTFGSGTRLTVV.

The chain combines TRBV7-9 with TRBJ2-3; 10 bases match TRBD2. Germline values: CDR1 SEHNR, CDR2 FQNEAQ (reference sequence). CDR3 length equals 16 residues. The ends lost 3 bases at V and 0 bases at J; junction bases unmatched: 3. CDR3 sequence reads: CASSFRSGRSTDTQYF. CDR3 DNA: TGTGCCAGCAGCTTCCGTAGCGGGAGGAGCACAGATACGCAGTATTTT.

The V call is TRBV10-1, the J call TRBJ2-7, with 10 positions matching TRBD2. The trim removed 2 bases at V and 2 bases at J, leaving 9 bases unmatched. Per the germline V gene, CDR1 is WNHNN and CDR2 is SYGVQD (reference sequence). The CDR3 runs 17 residues. For the CDR3, the DNA is TGCGCCAGCAGTGAGAAGTCTAGCGGGGGACTTGCCTACGAGCAGTACTTC. Amino acid sequence: CASSEKSSGGLAYEQYF.

This chain connects TRBV7-9 to TRBJ1-2; possible D gene TRBD1, 5 bases. V shed 5 bases and J shed 8 bases, with 18 bases lying between them. Germline V gene data show CDR1 as SEHNR and CDR2 as FQNEAQ (reference sequence). The CDR3 is made up of 14 amino acids. The CDR3 DNA reads TGTGCCAGCAGCCCCTGGGGGGAAAGATGGGGCTACACCTTC. Translating gives CASSPWGERWGYTF.

The V gene is TRBV6-6, the J gene TRBJ1-1; the D gene is possibly TRBD1 (5 bases). Germline V gene data show CDR1 as MNHNY and CDR2 as SVGAGI (reference sequence). This CDR3 spans 12 amino acids. Trimming removed 5 bases from V and 6 bases from J, with 10 bases in between. CDR3 coding DNA: TGTGCCAGCAGTCCCGGGACGCCTGAAGCTTTCTTT. Translated, it gives CASSPGTPEAFF.

This clone was picked up one time. Here the CDR3 reads CASSLRDRGKRFF. The CDR3 nucleotides read TGTGCCAGCAGTTTGAGGGATAGGGGGAAAAGATTCTTT. V and J are TRBV12-3 or TRBV12-4 and TRBJ1-1; possibly TRBD1 for D (6 bases). CDR3 length: 13 amino acids. Deletions cut 3 bases from V and 14 bases from J, with 19 bases between.

V gene TRBV7-2 combines with J gene TRBJ2-2; D uncertain. CDR1 and CDR2 from the germline V gene are SGHTA and FQGNSA. The V gene lost 5 bases and the J gene lost 0 bases, with 7 bases spanning the gap. This CDR3 spans 14 amino acids. In DNA, the CDR3 is TGTGCCAGCAGCCAACAGCCGAACACCGGGGAGCTGTTTTTT. It is translated as CASSQQPNTGELFF.

This clone was detected once. The chain carries TRBV6-7 and TRBJ2-2; the D gene is possibly TRBD1 (6 bases). TRBV6-7 is an ORF, with its function uncertain. The CDR3 is 12 residues long. Trimming removed 11 bases from V and 2 bases from J, with 9 bases in between. The CDR3 here is CAEQGNTGELFF. In DNA, the CDR3 is TGTGCCGAACAGGGCAACACCGGGGAGCTGTTTTTT.